This TCR beta chain emerged from a study of beta chain features in type 1 diabetes. Germline CDR1 and CDR2: LNHDA and SQIVND (reference sequence). The CDR3 sequence is 14 residues long. The ends were cut back, 5 bases at V and 1 base at J, with 11 bases in the middle. This clone was counted a few times. Isolated RNA was reverse transcribed in full, so expressed TCRB transcripts were sequenced. Profiled with immunoSEQ multiplex PCR; TCRdb holds only in-frame clones, not every one. The profile shows 390,000 or so clones, 11% to 15% of them singletons. Based on CD45RO/CCR7/CD25/CD127/CD95/CD27, CD4+ regulatory, stem cell-like memory, naive and central memory cells were sorted.

The chain uses TRBV19 and TRBJ1-1, with TRBD1 as a possible D gene (5 bases). Specimen: naive CD4+ T cells from blood. The source of this sequence is a man aged 30-40 years in good health. The CDR3 bases are TGTGCCAGTAGTTGGGACTTGGAGAACACTGAAGCTTTCTTT. Protein: CASSWDLENTEAFF.